This T cell receptor beta chain was sequenced during a study of cytomegalovirus exposure and HLA in healthy donors. Findings and caveats of the study: Being productive about 87% or about 30% of the time was typical of most TCR beta V segments in an earlier analysis. There were several of the most significant clusters that appeared linked to common viral pathogens in a later analysis.

In germline, CDR1 is SNHLY, CDR2 FYNNEI. V shed 2 bases and J shed 1 base, with 11 bases lying between them. There are 15 residues in the CDR3. Primers for the PCR totalled 60 Vbeta and 13 Jbeta. Repertoires were generated with immunoSEQ multiplex PCR, while TCRdb's copy carries only in-frame clones and drops some. The data hold under 200,000 clones, with roughly 85% observed a single time. As regards this clone: The antigen remains undetermined.

This rearrangement joins TRBV2 to TRBJ1-2; D gene ambiguous. The specimen sequenced was PBMCs. This clonotype originated in a woman aged 45-65 years in good health and CMV-seronegative. The CDR3 here is CASSEYGEGNYGYTF. Here the CDR3 DNA reads TGTGCCAGCAGTGAATACGGGGAGGGTAACTATGGCTACACCTTC.